The clone carrying this T cell receptor beta chain was observed a handful of times. The CDR3 spans 16 residues. Trimming stripped 4 bases from V and 7 bases from J, with 19 bases between. The germline V gene has CDR1 SGHDN and CDR2 FVKESK. The sample's time point: patch test 1, 2 weeks after DPC sensitization. Treatment noted: therapeutic diphenylcyclopropenone sensitization with weekly scalp DPC. These data originate in a study of human T cells and chemical hapten exposure. Unique molecular identifiers were attached to individual cDNA molecules during library preparation. TCRdb reanalysed the RACE reads using MiXCR and keeps one entry per CDR3 protein. This sample has under 200,000 distinct CDR3 sequences; more than 12% occur once, and the top ten carry 1.5% to 2%.

J is TRBJ1-4 and V is TRBV14, with D uncertain. The input for sequencing was whole blood, taken in connection with sensitization to the hapten diphenylcyclopropenone (DPC). This clonotype was obtained from a woman in her twenties or thirties with alopecia areata. Some clones in this sample may be carry-over from other donors' samples. In DNA, the CDR3 is TGTGCCAGCAGCCCCCACCCGGTGGTTTTAAGTGAAAAACTGTTTTTT. Its translation: CASSPHPVVLSEKLFF.